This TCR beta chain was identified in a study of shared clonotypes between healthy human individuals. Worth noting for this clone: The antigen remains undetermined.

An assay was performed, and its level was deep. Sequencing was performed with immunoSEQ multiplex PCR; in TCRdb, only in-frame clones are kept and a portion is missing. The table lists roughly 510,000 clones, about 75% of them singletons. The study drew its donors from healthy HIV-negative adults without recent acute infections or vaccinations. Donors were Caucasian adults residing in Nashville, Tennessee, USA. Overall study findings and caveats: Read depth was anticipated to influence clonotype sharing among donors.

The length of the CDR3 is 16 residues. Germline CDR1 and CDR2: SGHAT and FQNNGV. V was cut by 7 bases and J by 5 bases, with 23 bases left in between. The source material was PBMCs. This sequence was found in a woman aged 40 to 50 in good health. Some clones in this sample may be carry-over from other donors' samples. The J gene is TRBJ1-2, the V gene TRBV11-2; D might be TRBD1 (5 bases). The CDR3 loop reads CASIPNSGTPGYGYTF. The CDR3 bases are TGTGCCAGCATCCCCAACTCAGGGACCCCGGGTTATGGCTACACCTTC.